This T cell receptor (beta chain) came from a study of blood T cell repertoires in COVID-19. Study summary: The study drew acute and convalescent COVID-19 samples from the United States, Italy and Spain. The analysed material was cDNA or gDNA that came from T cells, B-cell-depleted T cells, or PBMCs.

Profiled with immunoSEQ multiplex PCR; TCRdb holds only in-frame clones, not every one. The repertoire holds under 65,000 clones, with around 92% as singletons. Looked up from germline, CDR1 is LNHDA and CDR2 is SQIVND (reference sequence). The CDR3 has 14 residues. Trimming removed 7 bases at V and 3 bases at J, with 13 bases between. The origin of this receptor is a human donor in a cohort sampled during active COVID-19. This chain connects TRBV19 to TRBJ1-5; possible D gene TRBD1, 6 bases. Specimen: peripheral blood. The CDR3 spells CASKDSPNNQPQHF. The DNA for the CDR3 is TGTGCCAGTAAGGACAGCCCCAACAATCAGCCCCAGCATTTT.